This TCR beta chain came from a study of T cell responses to AZD1222 COVID-19 vaccine. Study results and caveats: Repertoires were collected only later (after the peak T cell response had occurred). Two doses of AZD1222 preceded a rise in Spike-specific TCR breadth and depth. Baseline testing showed seropositivity in only six or seven AZD1222 recipients. Nearly half of the spike-specific TCRs reportedly recognize variant regions that carry no mutations.

Regarding this clone: Its matching antigen is unknown.

The CDR3 runs to 18 residues. Germline CDR1 reads SGDLS; CDR2 reads YYNGEE. Trimming removed 3 bases at V and 4 bases at J, with 20 bases between. Profiled with immunoSEQ multiplex PCR; TCRdb holds only in-frame clones, not every one. Among roughly 160,000 clones, roughly 92% were seen once, and the ten largest hold about 1.6%. This rearrangement joins TRBV9 to TRBJ2-6; TRBD1 might be the D (6 bases). The receptor was isolated from an adult in good health. The sequencing used peripheral blood, collected on day 0 of AZD1222 vaccination. The CDR3 DNA follows: TGTGCCAGCAGCGCGCCTCACAGGGAGAGGAGAGGGGCCAACGTCCTGACTTTC. It yields the protein CASSAPHRERRGANVLTF.